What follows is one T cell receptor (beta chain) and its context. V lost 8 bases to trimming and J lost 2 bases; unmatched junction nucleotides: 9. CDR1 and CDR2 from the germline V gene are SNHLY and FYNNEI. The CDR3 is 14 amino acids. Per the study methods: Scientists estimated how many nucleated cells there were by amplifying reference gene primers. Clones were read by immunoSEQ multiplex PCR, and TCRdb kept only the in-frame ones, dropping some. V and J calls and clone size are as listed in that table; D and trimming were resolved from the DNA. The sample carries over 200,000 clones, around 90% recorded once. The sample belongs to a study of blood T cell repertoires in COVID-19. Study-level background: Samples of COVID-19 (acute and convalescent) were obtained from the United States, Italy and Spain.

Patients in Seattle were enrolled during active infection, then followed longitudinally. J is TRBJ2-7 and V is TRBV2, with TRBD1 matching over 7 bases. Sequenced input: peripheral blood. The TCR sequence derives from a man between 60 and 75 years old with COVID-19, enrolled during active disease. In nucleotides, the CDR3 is TGTGCCAGCCTATCGGGACAGACTACCTACGAGCAGTACTTC. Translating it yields CASLSGQTTYEQYF.